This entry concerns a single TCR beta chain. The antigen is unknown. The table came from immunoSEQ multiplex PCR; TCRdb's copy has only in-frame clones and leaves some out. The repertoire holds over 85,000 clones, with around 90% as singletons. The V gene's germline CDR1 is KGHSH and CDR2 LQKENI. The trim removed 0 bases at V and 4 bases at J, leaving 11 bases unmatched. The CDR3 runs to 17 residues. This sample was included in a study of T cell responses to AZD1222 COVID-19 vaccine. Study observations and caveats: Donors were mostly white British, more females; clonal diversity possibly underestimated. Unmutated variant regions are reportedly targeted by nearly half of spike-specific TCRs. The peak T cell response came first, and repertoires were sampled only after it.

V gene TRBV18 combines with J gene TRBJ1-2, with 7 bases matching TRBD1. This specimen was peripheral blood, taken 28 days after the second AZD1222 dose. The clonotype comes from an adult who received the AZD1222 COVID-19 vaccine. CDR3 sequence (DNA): TGTGCCAGCTCACCACCGTATGATAAAAGGGGGCTCTATGGCTACACCTTC. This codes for CASSPPYDKRGLYGYTF.